This is a list of T cell receptor beta chains from one sample in a study of vaccination and CD4 T cells after COVID-19. Via MiXCR, TCRdb re-called the PCR reads, giving one row per CDR3 protein. The table has 10,000 or so distinct CDR3 sequences, 36% seen once. Which antigens these TCRs recognize remains unknown. Material for sequencing was CD4+ T cells from blood, cultured in vitro. The receptor source for this set is a human donor in good health. The CDR3 runs from the conserved cysteine through the conserved F or W. D genes are given only for firm matches. Size tells how often a clone was seen (once, few, many) or the class of an expanded clone, and some rows leave it out.

size,V,J,D,length,DNA,CDR3
once,TRBV19,TRBJ1-4,.,12,TGTGCCACCCAGCAGGGAGGTGGAAAACTGTTTTTT,CATQQGGGKLFF
few,TRBV2,TRBJ2-3,TRBD2,16,TGTGCCAGCAGGATATTAGCGGGGATGAGCACAGATACGCAGTATTTT,CASRILAGMSTDTQYF
few,TRBV11-2,TRBJ1-2,TRBD1,15,TGTGCCAGCAGCTCCCACAGGGGAGCTAACTATGGCTACACCTTC,CASSSHRGANYGYTF
few,TRBV10-3,TRBJ2-7,.,14,TGTGCCATCAGTGCCCTTAGCGGTACCTACGAGCAGTACTTC,CAISALSGTYEQYF
.,TRBV4-3,TRBJ2-1,.,15,TGCGCCAGCAGCCGAACCGGGTCCCAGGGGAATGAGCAGTTCTTC,CASSRTGSQGNEQFF
.,TRBV19,TRBJ2-2,TRBD1,14,TGTGCCAGTAGGCTACAGGGGGACACCGGGGAGCTGTTTTTT,CASRLQGDTGELFF
.,TRBV19,TRBJ1-2,.,16,TGTGCCAGTAGTATGACAGACGCCGGGTCTAACTATGGCTACACCTTC,CASSMTDAGSNYGYTF
.,TRBV11-3,TRBJ2-3,.,15,TGTGCCAGCAGCTCCCGGAACTCCGGGGCAGATACGCAGTATTTT,CASSSRNSGADTQYF
.,TRBV7-9,TRBJ1-6,TRBD1,20,TGTGCCAGCAGCAACCGGGACAGGGGGACCTCGGGCTCCTATAATTCACCCCTCCACTTT,CASSNRDRGTSGSYNSPLHF
.,TRBV6-1,TRBJ1-1,TRBD1,15,TGTGCCAGCAGGGAGACGACAGGGGGCTCCACTGAAGCTTTCTTT,CASRETTGGSTEAFF
.,TRBV7-9,TRBJ2-2,TRBD1,15,TGTGCCAGCAGGTCGACAGGGGGCCTGACCGGGGAGCTGTTTTTT,CASRSTGGLTGELFF
.,TRBV9,TRBJ2-7,TRBD2,15,TGTGCCAGCAGCGTAGCAGGGACTAGCGTCTACGAGCAGTACTTC,CASSVAGTSVYEQYF
.,TRBV7-7,TRBJ2-7,.,11,TGTGCTAGCAGCAAAAGGGGTTCGCAGTACTTC,CASSKRGSQYF
few,TRBV11-3,TRBJ2-2,.,16,TGTGCCAGCAGCTTCAAGACAGGAACGAACACCGGGGAGCTGTTTTTT,CASSFKTGTNTGELFF
few,TRBV20-1,TRBJ2-1,TRBD1,16,TGCAGTGCTAGAGATCCAAGGGACAGGGGGGCGTTTGAGCAGTTCTTC,CSARDPRDRGAFEQFF
few,TRBV27,TRBJ2-3,.,14,TGTGCCAGCAGTTTAGAACAGAGCACAGATACGCAGTATTTT,CASSLEQSTDTQYF
.,TRBV15,TRBJ2-5,TRBD2,16,TGTGCCACCAGCAGACCATTAGCGGGCCTCCAAGAGACCCAGTACTTC,CATSRPLAGLQETQYF
.,TRBV27,TRBJ2-7,.,17,TGTGCCAGCAGTAGATCTAGCGTTGGGGCTAGCAGCTACGAGCAGTACTTC,CASSRSSVGASSYEQYF
.,TRBV28,TRBJ1-2,.,12,TGTGCCAGCAGGGGGTTTGACTATGGCTACACCTTC,CASRGFDYGYTF
medium-sized,TRBV6-1,TRBJ1-2,TRBD1,13,TGTGCCAGCAGTAAACAGGGGGCTTGGGGCTACACCTTC,CASSKQGAWGYTF
.,TRBV12-3/TRBV12-4,TRBJ2-5,TRBD2,15,TGTGCCAGCAGTTTCTGGGGGGGAGACCAAGAGACCCAGTACTTC,CASSFWGGDQETQYF
.,TRBV5-4,TRBJ2-2,TRBD2,15,TGTGCCAGCAGCAGTAGGGCTAGCGGCACCGGGGAGCTGTTTTTT,CASSSRASGTGELFF
.,TRBV20-1,TRBJ2-1,.,15,TGCAGTGCTCCGATGGGGGCGGGCTCCTACAATGAGCAGTTCTTC,CSAPMGAGSYNEQFF
.,TRBV7-2,TRBJ2-3,TRBD2,15,TGTGCCAGCAGCTTGGGCGGGACTAGAACAGATACGCAGTATTTT,CASSLGGTRTDTQYF
few,TRBV7-8,TRBJ2-2,.,17,TGTGCCAGCAGCTTTGATCCGGGACACACGAACACCGGGGAGCTGTTTTTT,CASSFDPGHTNTGELFF
.,TRBV30,TRBJ2-1,TRBD2,12,TGTGCCTGGAGGGTCAAGGAGGGGAGGGAGTTCTTC,CAWRVKEGREFF
.,TRBV28,TRBJ1-5,.,16,TGTGCCAGCACCCCCCGGGGCGACACAGGCAATCAGCCCCAGCATTTT,CASTPRGDTGNQPQHF
.,TRBV20-1,TRBJ1-1,TRBD1,14,TGCAGTGCTCAAGACAGGGAACCGAACACTGAAGCTTTCTTT,CSAQDREPNTEAFF
.,TRBV19,TRBJ1-1,.,15,TGTGCCAGTAGTCGGGGAGGGACGGTGAACACTGAAGCTTTCTTT,CASSRGGTVNTEAFF